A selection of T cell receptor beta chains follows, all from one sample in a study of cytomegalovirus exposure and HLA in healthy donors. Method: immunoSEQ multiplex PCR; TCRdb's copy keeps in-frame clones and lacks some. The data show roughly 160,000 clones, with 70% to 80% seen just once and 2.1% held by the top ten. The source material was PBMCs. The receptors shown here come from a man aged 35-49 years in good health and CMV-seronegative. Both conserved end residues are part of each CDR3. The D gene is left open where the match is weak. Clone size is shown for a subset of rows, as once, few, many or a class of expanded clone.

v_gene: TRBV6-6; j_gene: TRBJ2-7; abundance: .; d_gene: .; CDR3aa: CASKLRVGNYEQYF; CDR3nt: TGTGCCAGCAAACTCAGGGTGGGGAATTACGAGCAGTACTTC
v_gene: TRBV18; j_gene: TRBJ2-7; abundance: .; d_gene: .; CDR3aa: CASSPNSYEQYF; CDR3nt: TGTGCCAGCTCACCAAACAGCTACGAGCAGTACTTC
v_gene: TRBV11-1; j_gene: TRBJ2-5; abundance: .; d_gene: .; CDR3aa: CASSASGRETQYF; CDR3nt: TGTGCCAGCAGCGCCTCGGGGAGGGAGACCCAGTACTTC
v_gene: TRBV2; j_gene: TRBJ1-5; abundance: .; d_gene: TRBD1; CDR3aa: CASHLDRGLGEPQHF; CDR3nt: TGTGCCAGCCACTTGGACAGGGGGCTTGGGGAGCCCCAGCATTTT
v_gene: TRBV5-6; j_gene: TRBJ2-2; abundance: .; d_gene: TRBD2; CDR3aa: CASSLRAGGFTGELFF; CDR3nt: TGTGCCAGCAGCTTGCGGGCGGGAGGCTTCACCGGGGAGCTGTTTTTT
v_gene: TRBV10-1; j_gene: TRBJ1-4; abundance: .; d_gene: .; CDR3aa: CASSGQLNTRREKLFF; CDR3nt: TGCGCCAGCAGTGGACAACTCAATACGAGGAGGGAAAAACTGTTTTTT
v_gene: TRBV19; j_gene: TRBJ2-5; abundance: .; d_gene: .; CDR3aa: CASSISIQETQYF; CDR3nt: TGTGCCAGTAGTATTAGCATCCAAGAGACCCAGTACTTC
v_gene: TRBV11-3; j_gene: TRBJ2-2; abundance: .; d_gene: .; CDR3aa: CASSPGVRNTGELFF; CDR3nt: TGTGCCAGCAGCCCCGGGGTCCGAAACACCGGGGAGCTGTTTTTT
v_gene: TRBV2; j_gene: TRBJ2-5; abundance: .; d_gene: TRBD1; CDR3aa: CASNSGTGAETQYF; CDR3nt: TGTGCCAGCAATTCCGGGACAGGGGCCGAGACCCAGTACTTC
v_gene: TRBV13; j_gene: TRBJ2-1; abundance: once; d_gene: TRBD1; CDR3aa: CASSLGDREKGEQFF; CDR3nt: TGTGCCAGCAGCTTAGGGGACAGGGAGAAGGGTGAGCAGTTCTTC
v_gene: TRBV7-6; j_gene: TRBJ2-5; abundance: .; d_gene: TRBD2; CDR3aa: CASSVVLAGVTETQYF; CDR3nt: TGTGCCAGCAGCGTCGTGTTAGCGGGAGTAACAGAGACCCAGTACTTC
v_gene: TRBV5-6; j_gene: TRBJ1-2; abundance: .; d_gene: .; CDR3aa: CASSLWSAGVNYGYTF; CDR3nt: TGTGCCAGCAGCTTATGGTCGGCAGGGGTGAACTATGGCTACACCTTC
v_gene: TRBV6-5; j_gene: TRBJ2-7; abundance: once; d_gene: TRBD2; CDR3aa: CASSGQTSGRYEQYF; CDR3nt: TGTGCCAGCAGTGGGCAGACTAGCGGGAGGTACGAGCAGTACTTC
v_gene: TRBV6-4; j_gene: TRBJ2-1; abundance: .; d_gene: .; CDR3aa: CASSESSRVDNEQFF; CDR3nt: TGTGCCAGCAGTGAGTCGAGCAGGGTAGACAATGAGCAGTTCTTC
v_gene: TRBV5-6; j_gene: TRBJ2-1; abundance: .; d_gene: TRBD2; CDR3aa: CASRREGAYNEQFF; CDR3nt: TGTGCCAGCAGACGGGAGGGCGCCTACAATGAGCAGTTCTTC
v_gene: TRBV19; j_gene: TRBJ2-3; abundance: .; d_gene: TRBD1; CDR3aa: CASSIDRDRRTDTQYF; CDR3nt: TGTGCCAGTAGTATAGATCGGGACAGGCGGACAGATACGCAGTATTTT
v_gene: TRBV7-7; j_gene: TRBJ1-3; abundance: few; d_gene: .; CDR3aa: CASTRPQGRVWSTIYF; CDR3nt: TGTGCTAGCACCCGCCCGCAGGGGCGGGTATGGTCCACCATATATTTT
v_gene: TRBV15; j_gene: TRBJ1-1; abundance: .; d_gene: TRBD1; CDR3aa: CATSRGRDRESNTEAFF; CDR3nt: TGTGCCACCAGCAGAGGCCGGGACAGGGAGTCGAACACTGAAGCTTTCTTT
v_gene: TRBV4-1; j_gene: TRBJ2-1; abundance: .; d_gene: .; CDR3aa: CASSPGTGGVEQFF; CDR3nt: TGCGCCAGCAGTCCTGGGACTGGCGGGGTTGAGCAGTTCTTC
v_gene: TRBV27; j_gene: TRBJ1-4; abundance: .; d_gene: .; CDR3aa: CASSPLDFTVNEKLFF; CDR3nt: TGTGCCAGCAGTCCACTCGATTTCACCGTTAATGAAAAACTGTTTTTT
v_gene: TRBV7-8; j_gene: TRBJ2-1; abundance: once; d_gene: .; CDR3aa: CASSAGRSSYNEQFF; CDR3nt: TGTGCCAGCAGCGCGGGTCGAAGCTCCTACAATGAGCAGTTCTTC
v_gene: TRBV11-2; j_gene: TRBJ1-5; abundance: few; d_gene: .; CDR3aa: CASSLSGNNQPQHF; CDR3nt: TGTGCCAGCAGCTTAAGCGGGAATAATCAGCCCCAGCATTTT
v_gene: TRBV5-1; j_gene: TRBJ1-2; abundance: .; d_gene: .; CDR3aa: CASSLAGARGYTF; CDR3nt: TGCGCCAGCAGCTTGGCTGGGGCGCGAGGCTACACCTTC
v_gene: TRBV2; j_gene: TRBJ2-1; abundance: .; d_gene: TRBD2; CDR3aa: CASSGGRTYNEQFF; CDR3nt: TGTGCCAGCAGTGGCGGGAGGACTTACAATGAGCAGTTCTTC
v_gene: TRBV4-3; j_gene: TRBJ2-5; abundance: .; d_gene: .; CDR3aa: CASSLRVGETQYF; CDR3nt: TGCGCCAGCAGCTTGCGGGTTGGAGAGACCCAGTACTTC
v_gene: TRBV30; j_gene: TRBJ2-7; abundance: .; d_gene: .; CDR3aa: CAWRSGTPYEQYF; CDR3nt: TGTGCCTGGAGATCCGGGACACCCTACGAGCAGTACTTC
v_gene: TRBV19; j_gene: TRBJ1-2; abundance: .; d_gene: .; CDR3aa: CASSSTGTFGYGYTF; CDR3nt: TGTGCCAGTAGTTCGACCGGGACATTCGGCTATGGCTACACCTTC
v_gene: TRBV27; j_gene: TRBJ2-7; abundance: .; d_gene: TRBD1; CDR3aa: CASSPEPSPGQGYYPSYEQYF; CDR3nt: TGTGCCAGCAGTCCCGAACCTTCGCCGGGACAGGGGTACTACCCTTCCTACGAGCAGTACTTC
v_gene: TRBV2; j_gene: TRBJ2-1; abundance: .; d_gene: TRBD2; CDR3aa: CASSVVIEGGSGQFF; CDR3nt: TGTGCCAGCAGCGTCGTAATAGAGGGAGGGTCCGGGCAGTTCTTC
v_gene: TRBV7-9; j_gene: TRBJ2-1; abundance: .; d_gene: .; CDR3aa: CASSLGLATYNEQFF; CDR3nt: TGTGCCAGCAGCTTAGGGCTAGCGACCTACAATGAGCAGTTCTTC
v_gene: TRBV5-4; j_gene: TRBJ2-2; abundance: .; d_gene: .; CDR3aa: CASSKILAANTGELFF; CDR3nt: TGTGCCAGCAGCAAAATACTAGCAGCGAACACCGGGGAGCTGTTTTTT
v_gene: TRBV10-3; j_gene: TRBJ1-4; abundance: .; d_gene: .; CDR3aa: CAISDRMTNEKLFF; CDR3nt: TGTGCCATCAGTGACAGGATGACTAATGAAAAACTGTTTTTT
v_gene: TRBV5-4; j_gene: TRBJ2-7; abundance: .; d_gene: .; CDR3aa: CASSRTGRGSYEQYF; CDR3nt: TGTGCCAGCAGCCGTACCGGAAGGGGGTCCTACGAGCAGTACTTC
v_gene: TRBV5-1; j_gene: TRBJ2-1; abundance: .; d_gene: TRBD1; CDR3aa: CASARDRAPNEQFF; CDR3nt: TGCGCCAGCGCCCGGGACAGGGCCCCCAATGAGCAGTTCTTC
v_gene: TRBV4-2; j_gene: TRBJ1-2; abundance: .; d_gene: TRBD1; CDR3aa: CASSQDGGRGTYGCTF; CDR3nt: TGTGCCAGCAGCCAAGATGGAGGCAGGGGGACCTATGGCTGCACCTTC
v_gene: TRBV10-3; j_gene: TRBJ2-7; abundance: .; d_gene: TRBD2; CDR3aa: CAISSGTSGVSYEQYF; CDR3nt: TGTGCCATCAGTTCCGGGACTAGCGGAGTCTCCTACGAGCAGTACTTC
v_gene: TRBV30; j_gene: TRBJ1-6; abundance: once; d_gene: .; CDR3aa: CAWTGQHNSPLHF; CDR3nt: TGTGCCTGGACGGGACAACATAATTCACCCCTCCACTTT
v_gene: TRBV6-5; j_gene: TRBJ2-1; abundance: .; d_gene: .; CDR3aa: CASSSQGWEQFF; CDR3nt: TGTGCCAGCAGCAGCCAGGGGTGGGAGCAGTTCTTC
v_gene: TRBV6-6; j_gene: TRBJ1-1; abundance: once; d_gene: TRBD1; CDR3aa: CASRWTGEGTEAFF; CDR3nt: TGTGCCAGCAGATGGACAGGAGAGGGCACTGAAGCTTTCTTT
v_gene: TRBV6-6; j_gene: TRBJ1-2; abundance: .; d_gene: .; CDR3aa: CASSYPRGGYTF; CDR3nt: TGTGCCAGCAGTTACCCTCGGGGGGGCTACACCTTC
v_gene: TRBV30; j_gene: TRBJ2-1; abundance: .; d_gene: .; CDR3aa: CAWRAGSRSSYNEQFF; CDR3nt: TGTGCCTGGAGGGCGGGGAGCCGTAGCTCCTACAATGAGCAGTTCTTC
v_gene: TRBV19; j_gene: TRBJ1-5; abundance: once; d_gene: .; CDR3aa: CASSIVGERYQPQHF; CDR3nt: TGTGCCAGTAGTATAGTTGGGGAGAGGTATCAGCCCCAGCATTTT
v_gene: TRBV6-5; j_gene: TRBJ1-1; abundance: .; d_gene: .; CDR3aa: CASSYQGQNTEAFF; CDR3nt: TGTGCCAGCAGTTACCAGGGACAGAACACTGAAGCTTTCTTT
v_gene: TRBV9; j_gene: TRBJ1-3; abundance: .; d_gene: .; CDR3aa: CASSVGSGNTIYF; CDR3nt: TGTGCCAGCAGCGTTGGCAGTGGAAACACCATATATTTT